This T cell receptor beta chain emerged from a study of shared clonotypes between healthy human individuals. Subsets obtained from CD4+ cells comprised CD45RA+ naive and CD45RA-negative memory cells. TCRdb keeps only in-frame clones here, not all; method: immunoSEQ multiplex PCR. The profile covers about 990,000 clones, with about 84% appearing a single time and 0.5% to 0.65% taken by the ten largest. Germline V gene data show CDR1 as MGHDK and CDR2 as SYGVNS. CDR3 length: 15 amino acids. Trimming removed 4 bases from V and 0 bases from J; junction bases left unmatched: 5. The specimen sequenced was memory CD4+ T cells from PBMCs. The subset was: CD45RA-negative fraction. The rearrangement uses TRBV25-1 and TRBJ1-1, with 7 bases fitting TRBD1. The source of this sequence is a man in his late teens or twenties in good health. Some clones in this sample may be carry-over from other donors' samples. The CDR3 region is CASSGRQGLNTEAFF. CDR3 bases: TGTGCCAGCAGTGGAAGACAGGGATTGAACACTGAAGCTTTCTTT.